This T cell receptor beta chain was identified in a study of T cells after posttransplantation cyclophosphamide. Study conclusions and caveats: Donor-recipient repertoire similarity was low at 1-2 months, rising over year one. Recipient CMV seropositivity and CMV reactivation strongly tracked TRB clonality.

With regard to this clone: The antigen remains undetermined.

Clones were sequenced by immunoSEQ multiplex PCR, and TCRdb holds only the in-frame ones, with some missing. The data show about 46,000 clones, almost 95% seen once. The CDR3 contains 13 residues. CDR1 and CDR2 (germline): MNHNS, SASEGT. After removal of 6 bases from V and 7 bases from J, the junction contained 6 bases not matched to a gene. The V gene is TRBV6-1, the J gene TRBJ2-1; TRBD1 matches 7 bases. Input material: PBMCs. The source of this sequence is a woman aged 45-65 years in good health and a related stem cell transplant donor. CDR3 in amino acids: CASSRQGINEQFF. The CDR3 coding sequence is TGTGCCAGCAGCCGACAGGGAATAAATGAGCAGTTCTTC.